Below are 13 T cell receptor beta chains sequenced from a single sample in a study of blood T cells in healthy people across ages. Next came a second PCR, run for about 6 to 12 cycles, which used a sample-barcoded 5' primer along with a J-beta primer mix. TCRdb fed the 5' RACE reads into MiXCR, producing one record per CDR3 protein. The data hold 540,000 or so distinct CDR3 sequences, with around 24% observed a single time. These data also featured in a second study, about T cells of mothers and their children.

The material sequenced was blood. The receptors were gathered from a boy between 10 and 17 years old in good health.

As concerns this clonotype: Germline and junction disagree at one end, which may indicate a read error. The chain links TRBV7-8 to TRBJ2-6; D perhaps matches TRBD1 (6 bases). Germline lookup yields CDR1 SGHVS and CDR2 FQNEAQ. This CDR3 is built from 17 residues. The CDR3 loop reads CASSRDTESSGANVLAF. CDR3 nucleotides: TGTGCCAGCAGCCGGGACACCGAGAGCTCTGGGGCCAACGTCCTGGCTTTC.

This chain joins TRBV7-9 and TRBJ2-4, with D perhaps TRBD1 (6 bases). V lost 0 bases and J 2 bases, leaving 11 bases between the germline ends. Germline values: CDR1 SEHNR, CDR2 FQNEAQ (reference sequence). This CDR3 has 16 residues. The CDR3 coding sequence is TGTGCCAGCAGCTTAGCTGGCGACAGGCCCAAAAACATTCAGTACTTC. It translates to CASSLAGDRPKNIQYF.

This clonotype was seen a handful of times. The rearrangement joins TRBV7-9 to TRBJ2-4; D remains ambiguous. V dropped 4 bases and J dropped 5 bases, with 6 bases sitting between them. CDR1 is SEHNR and CDR2 is FQNEAQ in the germline V gene (reference sequence). The CDR3 covers 12 residues. CDR3: CASSWAENIQYF. In nucleotides, the CDR3 is TGTGCCAGCAGCTGGGCAGAAAACATTCAGTACTTC.

The V gene is TRBV2, the J gene TRBJ2-2, with 8 bases identical to TRBD2. This CDR3 is 18 amino acids long. The germline V gene has CDR1 SNHLY and CDR2 FYNNEI. J gave up 3 bases and V 1 base, and 10 bases lay outside the gene matches. The CDR3 sequence: CASSEDREGPLDTGELFF. The CDR3 nucleotides are TGTGCCAGCAGTGAAGATCGGGAGGGCCCTCTGGACACCGGGGAGCTGTTTTTT.

This clonotype was seen a handful of times. This chain's CDR3 is CASSITAGKQETQYF. CDR3 DNA sequence: TGTGCCAGCTCAATAACGGCGGGGAAGCAAGAGACCCAGTACTTC. The rearrangement joins TRBV18 to TRBJ2-5; the D gene is possibly TRBD2 (6 bases). The CDR3 has 15 residues. In germline, CDR1 is KGHSH, CDR2 LQKENI. Between the trimmed V and J ends, which lost 5 bases and 2 bases, there was a span of 15 bases.

The CDR3 spells CSVGQGRNYGYTF. For the CDR3, the DNA is TGCAGCGTTGGCCAGGGGAGGAACTATGGCTACACCTTC. This chain uses TRBV29-1 with TRBJ1-2; perhaps TRBD1 as D (6 bases). The CDR3 sequence is 13 residues long. CDR1 and CDR2 from the germline V gene are SQVTM and ANQGSEA. V was cut by 4 bases and J by 2 bases, with 11 bases left in between.

The chain uses TRBV7-6 and TRBJ2-7; 14 bases map to TRBD2. The CDR3 is 16 amino acids. The J segment lost 7 bases and the V segment lost 5 bases, leaving 10 bases of the junction unmatched. CDR1 and CDR2 (germline): SGHVS, FNYEAQ. The CDR3 loop reads CASSPKGTSGSWEQYF. CDR3 coding DNA: TGTGCCAGCAGCCCAAAAGGGACTAGCGGGAGTTGGGAGCAGTACTTC.

The sample holds a few counts of this clonotype. The missing conserved phenylalanine or tryptophan at the end of this CDR3 makes a read error likely. This chain links TRBV10-3 with TRBJ1-1, with D perhaps matching TRBD1 (5 bases). This CDR3 spans 16 amino acids. V lost 0 bases and J lost 1, with 12 bases in between. Germline V lookup: CDR1 ENHRY, CDR2 SYGVKD. The CDR3, as DNA: TGTGCCATCAGTGAGTCGATTGCAGGGAGGAACACTGAAGCTTTCCTT. Protein sequence: CAISESIAGRNTEAFL.

This clonotype was seen repeatedly, ten times or more. V is TRBV6-2 or TRBV6-3 and J is TRBJ1-1; possible D gene TRBD1, 5 bases. The V gene lost 0 bases and the J gene lost 4 bases, with 6 bases spanning the gap. From germline, CDR1 is MNHEY and CDR2 SVGEGT. The CDR3 totals 13 residues. For the CDR3, the DNA is TGTGCCAGCAGTTACTCTGGGGGCACTGAAGCTTTCTTT. Protein sequence: CASSYSGGTEAFF.

The chain links TRBV15 to TRBJ1-4; D remains ambiguous. Germline values: CDR1 LNHNV, CDR2 YYDKDF (reference sequence). This CDR3 comprises 15 residues. The V end lost 3 bases, the J end lost 7 bases, and 15 bases lay between the germline ends. In DNA form, the CDR3 reads TGTGCCACCAGCAGGATTGGGGTCATAGGTGAAAAACTGTTTTTT. It encodes CATSRIGVIGEKLFF.

The V gene is TRBV7-3, the J gene TRBJ2-3; 10 nucleotides agree with TRBD2. The CDR3 spans 15 residues. Trimming at V came to 6 bases and at J to 2 bases, leaving 5 bases not matched to a gene. The germline V gene encodes CDR1 SGHTA and CDR2 FQGTGA. Here the CDR3 DNA reads TGTGCCAGCAGAAGCGGACTAGCGGACACAGATACGCAGTATTTT. Amino acids: CASRSGLADTDTQYF.

This clonotype showed up just a few times. The genes are TRBV9 and TRBJ2-7; TRBD1 agrees at 8 bases. Germline V gene lookup returns CDR1 SGDLS and CDR2 YYNGEE. The CDR3 loop spans 15 amino acids. Germline trimming cut 3 bases from V and 5 bases from J; bases unmatched to any gene: 10. The CDR3 region has the DNA TGTGCCAGCAGCGGCTCCCGGACAGGGCTCAACGAGCAGTACTTC. Protein: CASSGSRTGLNEQYF.

The chain is built from TRBV10-3 and TRBJ2-1, with 8 bases identical to TRBD1. The germline CDR1 and CDR2 sequences are ENHRY and SYGVKD. V shed 7 bases and J 4 bases; nucleotides not matched to a gene: 12. The CDR3 length is 16 residues. DNA of the CDR3: TGTGCCATCAATGGGGCCCCGGGACAGGTATACAATGAGCAGTTCTTC. Protein product: CAINGAPGQVYNEQFF.